The next 25 T cell receptor beta chains were all read from a single sample in a study of blood T cells in healthy people across ages. The second PCR ran about 6 to 11 cycles with a sample-barcoded 5' primer and J-beta primers. Each CDR3 protein is one row after TCRdb ran MiXCR on the 5' RACE reads. The sample contains over 600,000 distinct CDR3 sequences, roughly 56% of which appear only once. Sequenced sample: blood. The receptors come from a man between 35 and 55 years old in good health.

This chain uses TRBV4-1 with TRBJ2-4; D not certain. The DNA end is a closer match to TRBJ2-7, so the J assignment may be wrong. The CDR3 contains 15 residues. Germline V lookup: CDR1 MGHRA, CDR2 YSYEKL. The CDR3 reads CASSQEMKGVYEQYF. In DNA, the CDR3 is TGCGCCAGCAGCCAAGAGATGAAAGGAGTCTACGAGCAGTACTTC.

This rearrangement joins TRBV24-1 to TRBJ2-4; TRBD1 agrees at 7 bases. Per the germline V gene, CDR1 is KGHDR and CDR2 is SFDVKD. The J segment lost 13 bases and the V segment lost 2 bases, leaving 4 bases of the junction unmatched. This CDR3 region has 12 residues. CDR3 sequence: CATSDSDREQYF. The CDR3, as DNA: TGTGCCACCAGTGATTCTGACAGGGAGCAGTACTTC.

V is TRBV6-6 and J is TRBJ2-7, with 8 bases aligning to TRBD1. The better agreement between TRBJ2-5 and the DNA end casts doubt on the J call. This CDR3 contains 14 residues. From germline, CDR1 is MNHNY and CDR2 SVGAGI (reference sequence). The CDR3 loop reads CASRTSGGVETQYF. The CDR3 DNA follows: TGTGCCAGCAGGACTTCAGGGGGCGTGGAGACCCAGTACTTC.

This clonotype was seen a few times. The chain employs TRBV7-2 and TRBJ2-5, with D maybe TRBD1 (6 bases). The CDR3 is 14 residues long. The ends were cut back, 5 bases at V and 1 base at J, with 11 bases in the middle. Germline CDR1 reads SGHTA; CDR2 reads FQGNSA. The chain's CDR3 is CASSPDRSQETQYF. The CDR3 nucleotides read TGTGCCAGCAGCCCGGACAGATCCCAAGAGACCCAGTACTTC.

The chain links TRBV27 to TRBJ1-5; tentatively, D is TRBD1 (5 bases). The germline CDR1 and CDR2 sequences are MNHEY and SMNVEV (reference sequence). V shed 4 bases and J shed 1 base, with 20 bases lying between them. This CDR3 is 18 amino acids long. The CDR3, as DNA: TGTGCCAGCAGTTCCCTCGTTACAGGCGGGGAAAGCAATCAGCCCCAGCATTTT. Amino acids: CASSSLVTGGESNQPQHF.

This clonotype turned up a few times. The chain is built from TRBV6-5 and TRBJ2-4; D remains ambiguous. This CDR3 is 12 amino acids long. V lost 3 bases to trimming and J lost 15 bases, with 15 bases between them. From germline, CDR1 is MNHEY and CDR2 SVGAGI. The DNA for the CDR3 is TGTGCCAGCAGTTATTCCCGATCGGTCTGGTACTTC. Protein: CASSYSRSVWYF.

Worth noting for this clonotype: This may be a read error, as it is one base from a much larger clone. This chain links TRBV11-2 with TRBJ2-7; 7 bases fit TRBD1. The trim removed 3 bases at V and 4 bases at J, leaving 9 bases unmatched. The CDR3 is 15 amino acids. Germline V gives CDR1 SGHAT, CDR2 FQNNGV. CDR3 sequence (DNA): TGTGCCAGCAGCTTGGGAACGACAGGGTTGTACGAGCAGTACTTC. Translating it yields CASSLGTTGLYEQYF.

This clonotype was recorded only once. This chain connects TRBV7-2 to TRBJ2-4; D perhaps matches TRBD2 (6 bases). V lost 3 bases and J 3 bases, leaving 12 bases between the germline ends. There are 15 residues in the CDR3. Germline V gives CDR1 SGHTA, CDR2 FQGNSA. The CDR3 sequence is CASSLAGQGKNIQYF. As DNA, the CDR3 is TGTGCCAGCAGCTTGGCGGGGCAGGGCAAAAACATTCAGTACTTC.

The sample holds a few counts of this clonotype. The chain joins TRBV6-5 to TRBJ2-6; the D is unclear. The CDR3 consists of 14 residues. V was shortened by 4 bases and J by 4 bases, with 8 bases between the two germline ends. CDR1 and CDR2 (germline): MNHEY, SVGAGI. CDR3 nucleotides: TGTGCCAGCAGTTCGACGAGCGGGGCCAACGTCCTGACTTTC. Its protein is CASSSTSGANVLTF.

J is TRBJ2-5 and V is TRBV27, with TRBD1 matching 10 bases. V gave up 5 bases and J gave up 5 bases; unmatched junction bases: 5. Germline loops: CDR1 MNHEY, CDR2 SMNVEV (reference sequence). This CDR3 is 14 amino acids long. The CDR3 coding sequence is TGTGCCAGCAGTATCGGACAGGGGGTGGAGACCCAGTACTTC. Translation: CASSIGQGVETQYF.

This clonotype was counted ten times or more. The J gene is TRBJ2-7, the V gene TRBV20-1; no reliable D call. Trimming pared 5 bases from V and 0 bases from J, leaving 8 bases between. This CDR3 comprises 12 residues. CDR1 is DFQATT, CDR2 SNEGSKA, per germline (reference sequence). The chain's CDR3 is CSAGSTSYEQYF. CDR3 nucleotides: TGCAGTGCTGGCTCGACCTCCTACGAGCAGTACTTC.

Details on this clonotype: An end of the junction does not agree with germline; a read error may underlie this. The CDR3 reads CVSSDRSTEAFF. The CDR3 DNA reads as TGTGTCAGCAGTGATCGGAGCACTGAAGCTTTCTTT. The chain couples TRBV2 to TRBJ1-1; D remains ambiguous. CDR3 length: 12 residues. The germline CDR1 and CDR2 sequences are SNHLY and FYNNEI.

This chain connects TRBV20-1 to TRBJ2-3, with 8 bases fitting TRBD2. Germline-derived CDR1 and CDR2 are DFQATT and SNEGSKA (reference sequence). The CDR3 is made up of 13 amino acids. The ends lost 3 bases at V and 6 bases at J; junction bases unmatched: 5. The CDR3 DNA sequence: TGCAGTGCTAGCGGGGGGGCCCTGGATACGCAGTATTTT. It encodes CSASGGALDTQYF.

In its sample, this clonotype was seen once. Here the CDR3 reads CATSATSGGYNEQFF. CDR3 coding DNA: TGTGCCACCAGTGCTACTAGCGGGGGTTACAATGAGCAGTTCTTC. The V gene is TRBV24-1, the J gene TRBJ2-1; 11 bases fit TRBD2. This CDR3 has 15 residues. The J segment lost 4 bases and the V segment lost 5 bases, leaving 3 bases of the junction unmatched. CDR1 KGHDR and CDR2 SFDVKD come from the germline V gene.

This chain links TRBV28 with TRBJ2-5, with D possibly being TRBD2 (5 bases). The CDR3 has 17 residues. From germline, CDR1 is MDHEN and CDR2 SYDVKM. V shed 3 bases and J shed 2 bases, with 19 bases lying between them. The CDR3 nucleotides read TGTGCCAGCAGTTTGTTGTCCCCCGGCGGGCGGCAAGAGACCCAGTACTTC. This sequence encodes CASSLLSPGGRQETQYF. The full variable domain, with the rest looked up from reference TRBV28 and TRBJ2-5, is DVKVTQSSRYLVKRTGEKVFLECVQDMDHENMFWYRQDPGLGLRLIYFSYDVKMKEKGDIPEGYSVSREKKERFSLILESASTNQTSMYLCASSLLSPGGRQETQYFGPGTRLLVL.

V and J are TRBV20-1 and TRBJ1-5, with TRBD1 matching 7 bases. Looked up from germline, CDR1 is DFQATT and CDR2 is SNEGSKA (reference sequence). CDR3 length equals 15 residues. The trim removed 1 base at V and 0 bases at J, leaving 3 bases unmatched. CDR3 DNA sequence: TGCAGTGCTAGAGCCGGGACAGATAGCAATCAGCCCCAGCATTTT. Translating gives CSARAGTDSNQPQHF.

This clonotype was picked up a small number of times. The gene calls are TRBV10-3 and TRBJ2-7; 11 bases fit TRBD1. The CDR3 runs to 16 residues. The V segment lost 3 bases and the J segment 7 bases; nucleotides outside the gene matches: 11. Germline assignment: CDR1 ENHRY and CDR2 SYGVKD. The CDR3 nucleotides read TGTGCCATCAGTGATACCGGACGGGGGACAGGGGGGGAGCAGTACTTC. Residues: CAISDTGRGTGGEQYF.

This clonotype was picked up a small number of times. The V call is TRBV28, the J call TRBJ1-5, with 8 bases fitting TRBD1. This CDR3 is built from 15 residues. V shed 7 bases, J shed 0 bases, and the junction held 5 bases outside the gene matches. CDR1 and CDR2 (germline): MDHEN, SYDVKM. CDR3 protein: CASIGTGYSNQPQHF. The CDR3 nucleotides read TGTGCCAGCATCGGGACAGGTTATAGCAATCAGCCCCAGCATTTT.

About this clonotype itself: Germline and junction disagree at one end, which may indicate a read error. The chain recombines TRBV7-2 with TRBJ2-7, with TRBD1 matching 8 bases. Germline assignment: CDR1 SGHTA and CDR2 FQGNSA. The CDR3 is 15 amino acids. The CDR3 DNA is TGTGCCAGCAGCCTAGCCTGGACAGGGACCTACGAGCAGTACTTC. It codes for CASSLAWTGTYEQYF.

The rearrangement uses TRBV5-5 and TRBJ2-3, with 8 bases lining up with TRBD2. CDR1 and CDR2 from the germline V gene are SGHKS and YYEKEE (reference sequence). V shed 4 bases and J 4 bases; nucleotides not matched to a gene: 14. This CDR3 contains 17 residues. The CDR3 nucleotides read TGTGCCAGCAGCCTAAACCCCAGCGGGAGCAGCGCAGATACGCAGTATTTT. This encodes CASSLNPSGSSADTQYF.

The rearrangement uses TRBV24-1 and TRBJ2-1; D might be TRBD2 (6 bases). The CDR3 is made up of 16 amino acids. Germline V gene lookup returns CDR1 KGHDR and CDR2 SFDVKD. Trimming left V 3 bases short and J 9 bases short, with 20 bases between. The CDR3 region has the DNA TGTGCCACCAGTGATCCTCGCGCGGGATGGCCCCGTGAGCAGTTCTTC. The encoded protein is CATSDPRAGWPREQFF.

The chain has TRBV7-3 and TRBJ2-1; TRBD2 is a possible D gene (6 bases). V was clipped by 1 base and J by 4 bases, with 20 bases between them. Germline V CDR1 and CDR2: SGHTA, FQGTGA. This CDR3 comprises 18 residues. DNA for the CDR3: TGTGCCAGCAGCTTAATAGGTAGCCGGAGGAGGGTATACAATGAGCAGTTCTTC. Its translation: CASSLIGSRRRVYNEQFF. Using reference TRBV7-3 and TRBJ2-1 for the parts outside the CDR3, the full variable domain is GAGVSQTPSNKVTEKGKYVELRCDPISGHTALYWYRQSLGQGPEFLIYFQGTGAADDSGLPNDRFFAVRPEGSVSTLKIQRTERGDSAVYLCASSLIGSRRRVYNEQFFGPGTRLTVL.

V gene TRBV28 combines with J gene TRBJ2-6; D perhaps matches TRBD1 (5 bases). V was cut by 4 bases and J by 4 bases, with 20 bases left in between. Per germline, CDR1 MDHEN and CDR2 SYDVKM. The CDR3 runs 18 residues. The CDR3 loop reads CASSSLTATLSGANVLTF. The CDR3 coding sequence is TGTGCCAGCAGTTCACTGACAGCTACCTTGTCCGGGGCCAACGTCCTGACTTTC. The whole variable domain, filled in from reference TRBV28 and TRBJ2-6, reads DVKVTQSSRYLVKRTGEKVFLECVQDMDHENMFWYRQDPGLGLRLIYFSYDVKMKEKGDIPEGYSVSREKKERFSLILESASTNQTSMYLCASSSLTATLSGANVLTFGAGSRLTVL.

This sequence joins TRBV20-1 and TRBJ1-4; no reliable D call. CDR1 is DFQATT and CDR2 is SNEGSKA in the germline V gene (reference sequence). CDR3 length: 16 residues. Trimming stripped 3 bases from V and 6 bases from J, with 20 bases between. The CDR3 DNA follows: TGCAGTGCTAGTCTATCCGGGAGTGGGGAGGATGAAAAACTGTTTTTT. It codes for CSASLSGSGEDEKLFF.

In its sample, this clonotype was seen a few times. The genes are TRBV4-2 and TRBJ1-2; the D gene is possibly TRBD1 (6 bases). V lost 3 bases and J 8 bases, leaving 10 bases between the germline ends. Germline-derived CDR1 and CDR2 are LGHNA and YNFKEQ. The CDR3 loop spans 12 amino acids. The CDR3 DNA reads TGTGCCAGCAGCCAGGCTAGGGGGGGCTACACCTTC. Its protein product is CASSQARGGYTF.